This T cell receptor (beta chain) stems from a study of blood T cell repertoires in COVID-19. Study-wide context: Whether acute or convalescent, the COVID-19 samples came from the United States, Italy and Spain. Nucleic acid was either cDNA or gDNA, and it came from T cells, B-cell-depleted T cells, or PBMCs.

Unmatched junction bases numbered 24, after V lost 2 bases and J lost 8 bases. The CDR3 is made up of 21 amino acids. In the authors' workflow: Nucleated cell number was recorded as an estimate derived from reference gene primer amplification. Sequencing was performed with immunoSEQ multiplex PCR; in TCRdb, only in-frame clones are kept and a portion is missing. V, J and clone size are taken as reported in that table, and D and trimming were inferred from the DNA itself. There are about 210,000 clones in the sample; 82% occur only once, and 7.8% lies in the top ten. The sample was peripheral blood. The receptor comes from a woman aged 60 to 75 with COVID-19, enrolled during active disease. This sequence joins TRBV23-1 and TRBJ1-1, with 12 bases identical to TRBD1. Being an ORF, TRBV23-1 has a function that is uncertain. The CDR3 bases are TGCGCCAGCAGTCAACGTCCGTTGCGTGTACGCCGGGACAGGGGGCAAAACGAAGCTTTCTTT. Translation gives CASSQRPLRVRRDRGQNEAFF.